This entry features one T cell receptor (beta chain) sequence. The CDR3 contains 14 residues. V was shortened by 4 bases and J by 4 bases, with 11 bases between the two germline ends. Germline V gene sequence: CDR1 SGHRS, CDR2 YFSETQ. Some clones are missing from TCRdb's copy, which holds only in-frame ones; the method was immunoSEQ multiplex PCR. The sample includes 35,000 to 40,000 clones, around 90% of them seen just once. The data were taken from a study of graft-versus-host responses after intestinal transplantation. Intraepithelial and lamina propria lymphocytes were freed from processed graft tissue.

V is TRBV5-1 and J is TRBJ1-4; maybe TRBD1 (5 bases). The receptor was derived from a human patient who received an intestinal transplant, so some T cells may come from the graft donor. The specimen was ileum tissue, collected 200 to 210 days after intestinal transplant. CDR3 protein: CASSRGQFNEKLFF. The CDR3 nucleotides are TGCGCCAGCAGCCGTGGACAATTTAATGAAAAACTGTTTTTT.